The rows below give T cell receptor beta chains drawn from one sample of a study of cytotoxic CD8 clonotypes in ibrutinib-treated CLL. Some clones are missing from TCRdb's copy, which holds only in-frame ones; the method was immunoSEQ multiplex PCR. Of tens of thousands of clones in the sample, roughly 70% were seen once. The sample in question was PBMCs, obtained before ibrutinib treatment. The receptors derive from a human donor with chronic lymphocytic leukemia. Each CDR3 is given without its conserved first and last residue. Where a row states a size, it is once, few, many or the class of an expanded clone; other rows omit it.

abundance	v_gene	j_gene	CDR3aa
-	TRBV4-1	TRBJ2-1	ASSVRTSGSYNEQF
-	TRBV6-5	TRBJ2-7	ASKRGDYEQY
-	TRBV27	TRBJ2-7	ASSIIYEQY
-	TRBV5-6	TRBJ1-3	ASSLQGFSGNTIY
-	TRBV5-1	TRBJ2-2	ASSYEGAPTGELF
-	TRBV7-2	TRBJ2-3	ASSLGLQTDTQY
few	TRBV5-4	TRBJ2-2	ASSSGLAPDTGELF
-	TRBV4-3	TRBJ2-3	ASSLTRTDTQY
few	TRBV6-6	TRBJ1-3	ASRRTHESSGNTIY
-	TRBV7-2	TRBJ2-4	ASSHGATQNIQY
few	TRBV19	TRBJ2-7	ASSSPRLAGEANEQY
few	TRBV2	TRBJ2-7	ASSDAGAHGINSYEQY
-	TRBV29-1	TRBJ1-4	SASGGATEKLF
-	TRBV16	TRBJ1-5	ASSQRGTAGSPQH
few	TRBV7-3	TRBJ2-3	ASSASQGATDTQY
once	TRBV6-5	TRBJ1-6	ASSYSARGNSPLH
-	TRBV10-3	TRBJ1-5	AISENPGSNQPQH
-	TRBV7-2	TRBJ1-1	ASSLGQKAF
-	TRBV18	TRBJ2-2	ASSPRTGFTGELF
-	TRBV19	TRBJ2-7	ASSISAGASYEQY
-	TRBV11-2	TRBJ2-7	ASSPRFRGHVWYEQY
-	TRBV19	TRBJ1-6	ASSTAYRGKNSPLH
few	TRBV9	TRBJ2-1	ASSVAGGPYEQF
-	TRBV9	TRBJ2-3	ASSVGTGLAHSTDTQY
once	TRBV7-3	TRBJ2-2	ASSSGTSGNTGELF
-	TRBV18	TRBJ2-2	ASSPVDSYTGELF
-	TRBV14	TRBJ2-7	ASSLLAGVEQY
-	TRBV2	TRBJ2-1	ASREATYNEQF
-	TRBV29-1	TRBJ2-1	SVEGTTGTSGGSSYNEQF
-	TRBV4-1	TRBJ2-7	ASSQVGSSSYEQY
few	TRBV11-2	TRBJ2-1	ASSLVGSMGYNEQF
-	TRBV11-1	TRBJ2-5	ASSLIRGQETQY
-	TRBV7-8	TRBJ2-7	ASSKVAASEHYEQY
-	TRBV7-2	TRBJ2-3	ASSSTRTPTDTQY
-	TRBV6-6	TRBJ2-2	ASSSASGSGTGELF
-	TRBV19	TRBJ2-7	AIGTGLGEQY
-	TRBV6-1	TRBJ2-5	ASSEGIAGRETQY
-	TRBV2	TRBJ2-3	ASRGTVGTDTQY
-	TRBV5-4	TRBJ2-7	ASSLSGTGSYAEQY
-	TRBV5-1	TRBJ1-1	ASGTGGGPEAF
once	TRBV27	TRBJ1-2	ASSLYGTNYGYT
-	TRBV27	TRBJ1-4	ASRSGTGDEKLF
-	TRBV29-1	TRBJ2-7	SVGGTGAYEQY
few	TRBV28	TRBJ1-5	ASSRDGEHQPQH
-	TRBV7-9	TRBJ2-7	ATYGLAGASSSYEQY